The rows below give T cell receptor beta chains drawn from one sample of a study of identical twins. From the 5' RACE reads, TCRdb called clonotypes with MiXCR, one entry per CDR3 protein. The sample yields approximately 220,000 distinct CDR3 sequences, roughly 9.4% seen once. Sequenced input: memory (CD45RO+) T cells sorted from blood. The receptor source for this set is a woman younger than 35 in good health. Both conserved end residues are part of each CDR3. The D gene is left open where the match is weak. Not every row has a clone size; where given, it reads once, few, many or a size class.

D	J	V	size	length	CDR3	DNA
-	TRBJ2-3	TRBV20-1	-	13	CSARGHRADTQYF	TGCAGTGCTAGGGGTCACAGGGCGGATACGCAGTATTTT
TRBD1	TRBJ2-7	TRBV29-1	-	14	CSGLTGGGSYEQYF	TGCAGCGGGTTAACAGGGGGCGGCTCCTACGAGCAGTACTTC
-	TRBJ2-7	TRBV6-5	many	13	CASSYRTGYEQYF	TGTGCCAGCAGTTACCGGACGGGCTACGAGCAGTACTTC
-	TRBJ1-6	TRBV6-6	many	13	CASRPKTGSPLHF	TGTGCCAGCAGGCCGAAGACAGGTTCACCCCTCCACTTT
TRBD2	TRBJ2-7	TRBV10-3	-	14	CAATGAGGSNEQYF	TGTGCCGCCACCGGAGCGGGAGGGTCGAACGAGCAGTACTTC
-	TRBJ2-2	TRBV5-1	many	16	CASSGGPIFNTGELFF	TGCGCCAGCAGCGGGGGACCGATCTTCAACACCGGGGAGCTGTTTTTT
-	TRBJ2-3	TRBV20-1	-	12	CSVPPDGDTQYF	TGCAGTGTTCCCCCCGATGGGGATACGCAGTATTTT
-	TRBJ2-3	TRBV5-1	many	16	CASSLQRLVSADTQYF	TGCGCCAGCAGCTTGCAGAGACTAGTGTCAGCAGATACGCAGTATTTT
-	TRBJ2-6	TRBV30	-	15	CAWSVRGPGANVLTF	TGTGCCTGGAGTGTACGAGGGCCTGGGGCCAACGTCCTGACTTTC
-	TRBJ1-3	TRBV28	few	12	CASSHNPNTIYF	TGTGCCAGCAGCCATAACCCGAACACCATATATTTT
-	TRBJ2-4	TRBV4-2	many	14	CASSQGGAKNIQYF	TGTGCCAGCAGCCAAGGTGGGGCCAAAAACATTCAGTACTTC
TRBD2	TRBJ2-5	TRBV12-3/TRBV12-4	-	14	CASSFSSGGETQYF	TGTGCCAGCAGTTTTTCTAGCGGTGGAGAGACCCAGTACTTC
-	TRBJ2-6	TRBV12-5	many	16	CASGFLRGSGANVLTF	TGTGCTAGTGGTTTCCTACGGGGGTCGGGGGCCAACGTCCTGACTTTC
-	TRBJ1-1	TRBV5-1	many	15	CASSLSVGYNTEAFF	TGCGCCAGCAGCTTGTCGGTAGGGTACAACACTGAAGCTTTCTTT
TRBD1	TRBJ1-2	TRBV20-1	-	13	CSARGTGWNGYTF	TGCAGTGCTAGAGGGACAGGGTGGAATGGCTACACCTTC
TRBD1	TRBJ2-7	TRBV7-9	-	14	CASSSQGSEARGYF	TGTGCCAGCAGCTCACAGGGGTCCGAGGCCCGGGGGTACTTC
TRBD1	TRBJ1-1	TRBV4-3	many	16	CASSQEKGRGRPEAFF	TGCGCCAGCAGCCAAGAGAAGGGCAGGGGGCGGCCTGAAGCTTTCTTT
TRBD2	TRBJ2-1	TRBV11-1	many	18	CASSEIPGREGRYNEQFF	TGTGCCAGCAGCGAAATACCAGGTCGGGAGGGCCGATACAATGAGCAGTTCTTC
TRBD2	TRBJ2-2	TRBV11-1	few	18	CASVVGLAGERVTGELFF	TGTGCCAGCGTTGTTGGACTAGCGGGAGAGAGAGTCACCGGGGAGCTGTTTTTT
-	TRBJ2-2	TRBV5-5	many	15	CASSFTGTATGELFF	TGTGCCAGCAGCTTTACCGGGACCGCGACTGGGGAGCTGTTTTTT